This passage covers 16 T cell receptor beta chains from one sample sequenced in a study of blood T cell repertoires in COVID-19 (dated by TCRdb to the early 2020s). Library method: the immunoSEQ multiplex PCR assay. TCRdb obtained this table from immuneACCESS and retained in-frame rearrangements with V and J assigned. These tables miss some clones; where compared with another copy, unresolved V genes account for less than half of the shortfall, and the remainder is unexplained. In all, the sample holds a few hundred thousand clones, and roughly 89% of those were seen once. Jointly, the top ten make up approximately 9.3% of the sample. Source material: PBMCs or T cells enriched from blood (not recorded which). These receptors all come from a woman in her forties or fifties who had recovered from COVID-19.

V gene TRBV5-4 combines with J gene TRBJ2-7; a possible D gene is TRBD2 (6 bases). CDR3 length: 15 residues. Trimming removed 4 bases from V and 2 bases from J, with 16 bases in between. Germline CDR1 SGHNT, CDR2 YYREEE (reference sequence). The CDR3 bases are TGTGCCAGCAGCGGAGGGACCGGGGATCCCTACGAGCAGTACTTC. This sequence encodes CASSGGTGDPYEQYF.

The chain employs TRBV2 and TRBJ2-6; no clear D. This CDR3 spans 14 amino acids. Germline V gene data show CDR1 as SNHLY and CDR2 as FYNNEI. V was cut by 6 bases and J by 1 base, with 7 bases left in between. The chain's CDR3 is CASRFRSGANVLTF. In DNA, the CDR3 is TGTGCCAGCAGATTTCGTTCTGGGGCCAACGTCCTGACTTTC.

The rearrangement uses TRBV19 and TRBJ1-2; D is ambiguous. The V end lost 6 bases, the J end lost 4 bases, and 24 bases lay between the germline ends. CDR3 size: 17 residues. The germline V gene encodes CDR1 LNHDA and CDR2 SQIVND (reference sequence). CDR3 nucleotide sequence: TGTGCCAGTAGACGCTCCGGGAGGGCAGGCAACACCTATGGCTACACCTTC. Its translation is CASRRSGRAGNTYGYTF.

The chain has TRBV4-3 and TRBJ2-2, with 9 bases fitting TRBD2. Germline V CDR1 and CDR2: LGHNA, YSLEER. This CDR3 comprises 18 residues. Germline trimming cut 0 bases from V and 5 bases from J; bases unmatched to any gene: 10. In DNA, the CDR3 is TGCGCCAGCAGCCAAGAGGCTAGCGGGGCTCCTAGGACCGGGGAGCTGTTTTTT. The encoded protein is CASSQEASGAPRTGELFF.

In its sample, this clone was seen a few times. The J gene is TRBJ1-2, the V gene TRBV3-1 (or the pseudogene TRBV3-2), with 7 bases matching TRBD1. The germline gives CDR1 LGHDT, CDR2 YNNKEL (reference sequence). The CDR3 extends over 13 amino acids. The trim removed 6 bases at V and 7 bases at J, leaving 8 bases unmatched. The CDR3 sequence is CASRLDRRGGYTF. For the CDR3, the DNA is TGTGCCAGCAGACTGGACAGGCGGGGTGGCTACACCTTC.

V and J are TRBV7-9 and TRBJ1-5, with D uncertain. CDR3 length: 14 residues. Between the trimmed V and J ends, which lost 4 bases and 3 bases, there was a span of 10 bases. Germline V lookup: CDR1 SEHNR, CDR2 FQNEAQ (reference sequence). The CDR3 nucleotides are TGTGCCAGCAGCTCCCCACAAAACAATCAGCCCCAGCATTTT. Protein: CASSSPQNNQPQHF.

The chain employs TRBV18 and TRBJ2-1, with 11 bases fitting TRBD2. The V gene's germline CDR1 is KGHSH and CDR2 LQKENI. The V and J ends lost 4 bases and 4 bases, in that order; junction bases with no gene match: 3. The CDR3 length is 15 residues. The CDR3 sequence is CASSRGLAVYNEQFF. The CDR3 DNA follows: TGTGCCAGCTCACGGGGACTAGCGGTTTACAATGAGCAGTTCTTC.

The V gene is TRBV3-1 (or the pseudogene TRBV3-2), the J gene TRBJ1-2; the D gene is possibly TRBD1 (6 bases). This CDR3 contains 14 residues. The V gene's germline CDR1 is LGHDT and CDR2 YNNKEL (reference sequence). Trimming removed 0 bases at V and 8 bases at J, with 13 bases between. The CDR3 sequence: CASSQELSRGGYTF. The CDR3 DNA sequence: TGTGCCAGCAGCCAAGAGTTATCCAGGGGAGGCTACACCTTC.

Written as DNA, the CDR3 is TGTGCCAGCACCGTATGGGGGGACGGGGACTACGAGCAGTACTTC. This codes for CASTVWGDGDYEQYF. This chain uses TRBV2 with TRBJ2-7, with D possibly being TRBD2 (6 bases). Germline assignment: CDR1 SNHLY and CDR2 FYNNEI. V lost 7 bases and J 3 bases, leaving 19 bases between the germline ends. The CDR3 loop spans 15 amino acids.

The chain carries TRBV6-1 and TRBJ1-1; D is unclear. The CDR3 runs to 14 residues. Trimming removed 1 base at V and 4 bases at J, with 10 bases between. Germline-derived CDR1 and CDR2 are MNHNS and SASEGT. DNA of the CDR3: TGTGCCAGCAGTGAAGGACTTTTGCGCACTGAAGCTTTCTTT. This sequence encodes CASSEGLLRTEAFF.

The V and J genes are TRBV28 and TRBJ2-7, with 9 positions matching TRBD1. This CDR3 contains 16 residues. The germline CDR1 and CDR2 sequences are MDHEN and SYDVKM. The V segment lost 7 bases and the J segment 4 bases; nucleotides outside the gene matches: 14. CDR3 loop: CASNVAGTGPNYEQYF. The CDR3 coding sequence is TGTGCCAGCAACGTAGCCGGGACAGGGCCCAATTACGAGCAGTACTTC.

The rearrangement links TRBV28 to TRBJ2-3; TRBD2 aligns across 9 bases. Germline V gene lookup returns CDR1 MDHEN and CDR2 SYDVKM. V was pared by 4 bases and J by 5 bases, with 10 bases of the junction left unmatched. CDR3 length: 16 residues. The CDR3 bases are TGTGCCAGCAGTTCGGAGTCGGCGGGGGGGCAAGATACGCAGTATTTT. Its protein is CASSSESAGGQDTQYF.

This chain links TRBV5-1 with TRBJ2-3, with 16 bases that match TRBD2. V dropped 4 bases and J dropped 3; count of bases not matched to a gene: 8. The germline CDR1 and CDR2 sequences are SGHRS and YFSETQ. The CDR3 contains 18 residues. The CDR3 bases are TGCGCCAGCAGCACCGGGACTAGCGGGGGGGCCGGTACAGATACGCAGTATTTT. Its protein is CASSTGTSGGAGTDTQYF.

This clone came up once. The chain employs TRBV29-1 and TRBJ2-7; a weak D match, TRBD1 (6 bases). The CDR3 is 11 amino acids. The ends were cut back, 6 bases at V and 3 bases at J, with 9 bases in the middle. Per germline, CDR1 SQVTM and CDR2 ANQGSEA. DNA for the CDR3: TGCAGCGTGTTACAGGGCTACGAGCAGTACTTC. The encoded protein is CSVLQGYEQYF.

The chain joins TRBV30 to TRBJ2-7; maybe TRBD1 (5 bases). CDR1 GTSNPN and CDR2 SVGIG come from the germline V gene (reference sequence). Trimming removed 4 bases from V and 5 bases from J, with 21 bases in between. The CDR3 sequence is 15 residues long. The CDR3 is CAWTSTQQGMHEQYF. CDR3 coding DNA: TGTGCCTGGACCTCCACCCAGCAGGGCATGCACGAGCAGTACTTC.

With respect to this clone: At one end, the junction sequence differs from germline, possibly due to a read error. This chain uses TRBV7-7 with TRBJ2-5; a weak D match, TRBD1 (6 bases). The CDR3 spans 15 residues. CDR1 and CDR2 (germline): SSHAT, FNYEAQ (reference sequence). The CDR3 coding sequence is TGTGCTAGCAGCTTACGGCCAGGGGTCAAAGAGACCCAGTACTTC. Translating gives CASSLRPGVKETQYF.